A single sample is the source of the 27 T cell receptor beta chains below, sequenced in a study of T cell responses to AZD1222 COVID-19 vaccine. The method was immunoSEQ multiplex PCR; TCRdb's version includes in-frame clones alone and lacks a portion of them. The sample has some 120,000 clones, about 92% seen once. The source was peripheral blood, collected 28 days after the second AZD1222 dose. The receptors stem from an adult who received the AZD1222 COVID-19 vaccine.

The rearrangement joins TRBV28 to TRBJ1-4; D remains unclear. Germline V CDR1 and CDR2: MDHEN, SYDVKM. CDR3 length: 16 amino acids. Between the trimmed V and J ends, which lost 6 bases and 8 bases, there was a span of 22 bases. The CDR3, as DNA: TGTGCCAGCAGCCACCCCAGCAACCAGATTACCGAAAAACTGTTTTTT. Translated: CASSHPSNQITEKLFF. The full variable domain, with the rest looked up from reference TRBV28 and TRBJ1-4, is DVKVTQSSRYLVKRTGEKVFLECVQDMDHENMFWYRQDPGLGLRLIYFSYDVKMKEKGDIPEGYSVSREKKERFSLILESASTNQTSMYLCASSHPSNQITEKLFFGSGTQLSVL.

V is TRBV5-1 and J is TRBJ1-6; tentative D call: TRBD1 (5 bases). Looked up from germline, CDR1 is SGHRS and CDR2 is YFSETQ. This CDR3 is built from 17 residues. V was cut by 0 bases and J by 3 bases, with 13 bases left in between. In DNA form, the CDR3 reads TGCGCCAGCAGCTTGGAACGAGGCAGGGACTATAATTCACCCCTCCACTTT. This codes for CASSLERGRDYNSPLHF.

This clone occurred once. V usage is TRBV28 and J usage is TRBJ1-2; D gene uncertain. Trimming stripped 6 bases from V and 4 bases from J, with 15 bases between. The length of the CDR3 is 14 residues. CDR1 is MDHEN and CDR2 is SYDVKM in the germline V gene. The CDR3 nucleotides read TGTGCCAGCAGCGCCCCCGGGAAGGGCTATGGCTACACCTTC. It encodes CASSAPGKGYGYTF.

The chain links TRBV10-2 to TRBJ2-5; 12 nucleotides match TRBD2. CDR1 WSHSY and CDR2 SAAADI come from the germline V gene. V trimming: 2 bases; J trimming: 6 bases; junction bases outside the gene matches: 4. The CDR3 has 15 residues. The CDR3 region is CASSETSGGLKTQYF. The CDR3 nucleotides are TGCGCCAGCAGTGAGACTAGCGGGGGGCTGAAGACCCAGTACTTC.

The gene calls are TRBV5-1 and TRBJ1-2, with unresolved D. The length of the CDR3 is 14 residues. From germline, CDR1 is SGHRS and CDR2 YFSETQ. Between the trimmed V and J ends, which lost 4 bases and 3 bases, there was a span of 13 bases. CDR3 coding DNA: TGCGCCAGCAGCCCATGGATTGCTGACTATGGCTACACCTTC. Amino acid sequence: CASSPWIADYGYTF.

V and J are TRBV5-8 and TRBJ2-2; weak D call: TRBD1 (5 bases). CDR1 SGHTS and CDR2 YDEGEE come from the germline V gene. V shed 3 bases and J shed 2 bases, with 11 bases lying between them. The CDR3 totals 15 residues. The CDR3 nucleotides read TGTGCCAGCAGCTACCAGACAGTTAACACCGGGGAGCTGTTTTTT. This sequence encodes CASSYQTVNTGELFF.

As regards this clone: The DNA is omitted, as the CDR3 cannot be located on it reliably, and the CDR3 follows TCRdb's listing. V and J are TRBV29-1 and TRBJ1-1; whether TRBD1, the table's D call, matches the DNA was not checked. The CDR3 totals 16 residues, both ends included. CDR1 and CDR2 (germline): SQVTM, ANQGSEA. The CDR3 region is CSVGPGQSTMNTEAFF.

The rearrangement uses TRBV12-2 and TRBJ1-1; the table's D call of TRBD1 was not tested on the DNA. TRBV12-2 is a pseudogene. The CDR3 contains 14 residues. CDR3 DNA: TGTGCACCCTGGACCCGTGCAGGGGTAGGTGAAGCTTTCTTT. This encodes CAPWTRAGVGEAFF.

This clone appeared a single time. V usage is TRBV5-1 and J usage is TRBJ1-3; D is ambiguous. Germline CDR1 SGHRS, CDR2 YFSETQ. V lost 0 bases to trimming and J lost 4 bases, with 14 bases between them. The CDR3 is 16 residues long. CDR3 in DNA: TGCGCCAGCAGCTTGGTAGCAACGAACACGGGAAACACCATATATTTT. Amino acid sequence: CASSLVATNTGNTIYF.

The V call is TRBV5-5, the J call TRBJ2-5; TRBD1 matches 7 bases. CDR1 SGHKS and CDR2 YYEKEE come from the germline V gene (reference sequence). This CDR3 contains 16 residues. J was trimmed by 4 bases and V by 4 bases; bases with no gene match: 13. CDR3 coding DNA: TGTGCCAGCAGCCACGCTGGGACAGCCGGACGAGAGACCCAGTACTTC. It codes for CASSHAGTAGRETQYF. The full variable domain, its missing parts supplied by reference TRBV5-5 and TRBJ2-5, is DAGVTQSPTHLIKTRGQQVTLRCSPISGHKSVSWYQQVLGQGPQFIFQYYEKEERGRGNFPDRFSARQFPNYSSELNVNALLLGDSALYLCASSHAGTAGRETQYFGPGTRLLVL.

The chain carries TRBV28 and TRBJ2-7; 9 bases agree with TRBD2. Germline-derived CDR1 and CDR2 are MDHEN and SYDVKM. With V trimmed by 2 bases and J by 7 bases, 12 bases remained unmatched. The length of the CDR3 is 16 residues. The CDR3 DNA sequence: TGTGCCAGCAGTTTAGGGAGGGCTAGCGGGACCGGAGAGCAGTACTTC. It codes for CASSLGRASGTGEQYF.

J is TRBJ2-7 and V is TRBV4-1; D unclear. Germline V gives CDR1 MGHRA, CDR2 YSYEKL. The CDR3 runs to 14 residues. V was trimmed by 2 bases and J by 1 base, leaving 9 bases between them. The CDR3 loop reads CASSQRGNSYEQYF. The CDR3 DNA sequence: TGCGCCAGCAGCCAACGTGGGAATTCCTACGAGCAGTACTTC.

This chain connects TRBV4-2 to TRBJ1-2, with 11 bases matching TRBD1. CDR3 length: 16 amino acids. V lost 1 base to trimming and J lost 5 bases; unmatched junction nucleotides: 6. Germline loops: CDR1 LGHNA, CDR2 YNFKEQ. CDR3 amino acids: CASSQAGTGGSYGYTF. The CDR3 DNA is TGTGCCAGCAGCCAAGCCGGGACAGGGGGGAGTTATGGCTACACCTTC.

The chain links TRBV7-2 to TRBJ2-2; either TRBD1 or TRBD2 may supply D (5 bases each). The V gene's germline CDR1 is SGHTA and CDR2 FQGNSA. The CDR3 covers 15 residues. Trimming removed 6 bases at V and 0 bases at J, with 11 bases between. CDR3 loop: CASRPGSSNTGELFF. The CDR3 region has the DNA TGTGCCAGCAGACCAGGGAGTTCGAACACCGGGGAGCTGTTTTTT.

This CDR3 reads CASSLEVGAGGKTYNEQFF. The CDR3 nucleotides read TGTGCCAGCAGCTTAGAAGTTGGGGCAGGGGGCAAAACCTACAATGAGCAGTTCTTC. The chain couples TRBV7-2 to TRBJ2-1; 8 bases agree with TRBD1. After removal of 1 base from V and 2 bases from J, the junction contained 13 bases not matched to a gene. Germline V lookup: CDR1 SGHTA, CDR2 FQGNSA. The CDR3 has 19 residues.

The J gene is TRBJ2-7, the V gene TRBV5-6, with D possibly being TRBD2 (6 bases). V was pared by 3 bases and J by 0 bases, with 10 bases between. Germline loops: CDR1 SGHDT, CDR2 YYEEEE. The CDR3 sequence is 14 residues long. CDR3 in amino acids: CASSSAGTSYEQYF. CDR3 DNA: TGTGCCAGCAGCTCTGCGGGAACCTCCTACGAGCAGTACTTC.

V and J are TRBV10-3 and TRBJ2-6; D possibly corresponds to TRBD1 (6 bases). Trimming shortened V by 8 bases and J by 1 base, and 12 bases separated the two germline ends. Germline-derived CDR1 and CDR2 are ENHRY and SYGVKD. This CDR3 comprises 15 residues. CDR3 nucleotides: TGTGCCATCGGGACACCTCCATCTGGGGCCAACGTCCTGACTTTC. It yields the protein CAIGTPPSGANVLTF.

The chain recombines TRBV3-1 (or the pseudogene TRBV3-2) with TRBJ1-6; D not certain. Germline V gene sequence: CDR1 LGHDT, CDR2 YNNKEL (reference sequence). V lost 0 bases and J 9 bases, leaving 6 bases between the germline ends. The CDR3 sequence is 13 residues long. The CDR3 sequence is CASSQDKISPLHF. The CDR3 coding sequence is TGTGCCAGCAGCCAAGATAAAATTTCACCCCTCCACTTT.

The chain uses TRBV7-9 and TRBJ1-2, with a weak D call TRBD1 (5 bases). This CDR3 contains 16 residues. Trimming left V 7 bases short and J 6 bases short, with 24 bases between. Germline loops: CDR1 SEHNR, CDR2 FQNEAQ (reference sequence). Here the CDR3 reads CASTKRSEQATHGYTF. The CDR3 coding sequence is TGTGCCAGCACCAAAAGGTCTGAACAGGCAACCCATGGCTACACCTTC. The variable domain in full, with the rest retrieved from reference TRBV7-9 and TRBJ1-2, is DTGVSQNPRHKITKRGQNVTFRCDPISEHNRLYWYRQTLGQGPEFLTYFQNEAQLEKSRLLSDRFSAERPKGSFSTLEIQRTEQGDSAMYLCASTKRSEQATHGYTFGSGTRLTVV.

This clone was detected only a few times. The J gene is TRBJ1-3, the V gene TRBV7-2; 9 nucleotides agree with TRBD1. Germline V gene lookup returns CDR1 SGHTA and CDR2 FQGNSA. Germline trimming cut 3 bases from V and 1 base from J; bases unmatched to any gene: 4. This CDR3 has 16 amino acids. Here the CDR3 DNA reads TGTGCCAGCAGCTTGACACAGGGGGCGTCTGGAAACACCATATATTTT. This translates into CASSLTQGASGNTIYF.

This clone is a singleton in its sample. The V gene is TRBV5-4, the J gene TRBJ2-2; no firm D call. The CDR3 runs to 12 residues. From germline, CDR1 is SGHNT and CDR2 YYREEE (reference sequence). V was pared by 2 bases and J by 6 bases, with 5 bases between. CDR3 nucleotides: TGTGCCAGCAGCTTTCCCGCCGGGGAGCTGTTTTTT. It codes for CASSFPAGELFF. The variable domain in full, completed from reference TRBV5-4 and TRBJ2-2, reads ETGVTQSPTHLIKTRGQQVTLRCSSQSGHNTVSWYQQALGQGPQFIFQYYREEENGRGNFPPRFSGLQFPNYSSELNVNALELDDSALYLCASSFPAGELFFGEGSRLTVL.

This clone was counted only a few times. The V gene is TRBV28, the J gene TRBJ1-2; TRBD1 is a possible D gene (5 bases). This CDR3 is 12 amino acids long. V lost 6 bases to trimming and J lost 4 bases, with 9 bases between them. Germline-derived CDR1 and CDR2 are MDHEN and SYDVKM. As DNA, the CDR3 is TGTGCCAGCAGGGACACAACCTATGGCTACACCTTC. It yields the protein CASRDTTYGYTF.

The chain has TRBV7-9 and TRBJ2-2; weak D call: TRBD1 (6 bases). This CDR3 has 13 amino acids. Trimming took off 3 bases at V and 6 bases at J, with 8 bases between the two ends. Per germline, CDR1 SEHNR and CDR2 FQNEAQ (reference sequence). DNA of the CDR3: TGTGCCAGCAGCTTGGGGGCGGCCGGGGAGCTGTTTTTT. Its translation: CASSLGAAGELFF.

The V and J genes are TRBV2 and TRBJ1-4; possible D gene TRBD1, 5 bases. V lost 2 bases, J lost 7 bases, and 14 bases lay in between. This CDR3 spans 15 amino acids. Germline V CDR1 and CDR2: SNHLY, FYNNEI. The DNA of the CDR3 is TGTGCCAGCAGTGAAATCGTTAGGGGTACTGAAAAACTGTTTTTT. Its translation is CASSEIVRGTEKLFF.

The J gene is TRBJ2-2, the V gene TRBV27; TRBD2 might be the D (5 bases). This CDR3 contains 13 residues. Trimming removed 7 bases at V and 4 bases at J, with 10 bases between. The germline CDR1 and CDR2 sequences are MNHEY and SMNVEV (reference sequence). CDR3 in DNA: TGTGCCAGCAACGGGGTAGCCACCGGGGAGCTGTTTTTT. Its translation: CASNGVATGELFF.

In its sample, this clone was seen once. The gene calls are TRBV7-2 and TRBJ1-6; D may be TRBD1 (6 bases). V was trimmed by 0 bases and J by 5 bases, leaving 14 bases between them. Germline lookup yields CDR1 SGHTA and CDR2 FQGNSA. CDR3 size: 17 residues. The CDR3 sequence is CASSLASGGGNNSPLHF. CDR3 in DNA: TGTGCCAGCAGCTTAGCGTCGGGGGGCGGTAATAATTCACCCCTCCACTTT.

This chain connects TRBV7-8 to TRBJ2-3; 10 bases align to TRBD2. The CDR3 covers 16 residues. The germline V gene has CDR1 SGHVS and CDR2 FQNEAQ. Losses at the gene ends were 3 bases for V and 0 bases for J; bases not matched to a gene: 3. This chain's CDR3 is CASSFRLAGSTDTQYF. In DNA, the CDR3 is TGTGCCAGCAGCTTTCGACTAGCGGGTAGCACAGATACGCAGTATTTT.